The 30 T cell receptor beta chains below come from one sample, sequenced in a study of tumor-infiltrating lymphocytes in primary liver carcinoma. Starting material of 450 to 550 ng total RNA yielded TCR beta cDNA via a constant-region primer. Each TCR beta library was derived from three nested multiplex PCR rounds that employed slightly modified ARM-PCR. Amplification in the first two PCR rounds was performed using TRBV1-TRBV30 forward primers and a C-beta reverse primer for 10 cycles each. From the multiplex PCR reads, TCRdb called clonotypes with MiXCR, one entry per CDR3 protein. Among about 180,000 distinct CDR3 sequences listed, 50% to 75% were seen once. Germline DNA was also extracted, and blood RNA derived from unsorted whole blood. Sequencing was done on a sample of peripheral blood. The receptors come from a man aged 35-49 years with primary liver carcinoma and hepatitis B virus infection.

This clonotype was observed many times. This CDR3 reads CASSFRTDYSYNEQFF. As DNA, the CDR3 is TGTGCCAGCAGCTTTCGAACGGACTACTCCTACAATGAGCAGTTCTTC. V and J are TRBV11-2 and TRBJ2-1; the D gene is possibly TRBD2 (6 bases). Germline CDR1 reads SGHAT; CDR2 reads FQNNGV. The CDR3 covers 16 residues. V was shortened by 3 bases and J by 0 bases, with 12 bases between the two germline ends. Full variable domain (rest looked up from reference TRBV11-2 and TRBJ2-1): EAGVAQSPRYKIIEKRQSVAFWCNPISGHATLYWYQQILGQGPKLLIQFQNNGVVDDSQLPKDRFSAERLKGVDSTLKIQPAKLEDSAVYLCASSFRTDYSYNEQFFGPGTRLTVL.

CDR3 loop: CAASQGRDNEQFF. CDR3 in DNA: TGCGCCGCCAGCCAAGGGAGGGACAATGAGCAGTTCTTC. The chain combines TRBV4-1 with TRBJ2-1, with TRBD2 matching 7 bases. There are 13 residues in the CDR3. CDR1 is MGHRA and CDR2 is YSYEKL in the germline V gene. V gave up 11 bases and J gave up 5 bases; unmatched junction bases: 9.

V usage is TRBV12-3 or TRBV12-4 and J usage is TRBJ1-3, with TRBD1 matching over 8 bases. The CDR3 consists of 16 residues. J gave up 3 bases and V 6 bases, and 10 bases lay outside the gene matches. This CDR3 is CASSMGQGAYGNTIYF. DNA for the CDR3: TGTGCCAGCAGCATGGGGCAGGGGGCTTATGGAAACACCATATATTTT.

On this clonotype itself: A junction boundary mismatches the germline segment, possibly from a read error. V is TRBV12-3 or TRBV12-4 and J is TRBJ2-3, with 12 bases matching TRBD2. The CDR3 is 18 amino acids. For the CDR3, the DNA is TGTACCAGCAGTTTCCGCCGTGGACTAGCGGGGAACACAGATACGCAGTATTTT. It specifies CTSSFRRGLAGNTDTQYF.

This clonotype was found a few times. The chain carries TRBV6-2 or TRBV6-3 and TRBJ2-7, with TRBD1 matching over 8 bases. Trimming at V came to 0 bases and at J to 6 bases, leaving 4 bases not matched to a gene. Germline values: CDR1 MNHEY, CDR2 SVGEGT. This CDR3 region has 14 residues. In DNA form, the CDR3 reads TGTGCCAGCAGTTACTCGAAACAGGGGGTCGAGCAGTACTTC. Translated, it gives CASSYSKQGVEQYF.

In the case of this clonotype: Compared with germline, one end of the junction differs, possibly owing to a read error. V gene TRBV11-3 combines with J gene TRBJ2-2, with D perhaps TRBD2 (6 bases). The CDR3 runs 15 residues. CDR1 is SGHNT, CDR2 YENEEA, per germline. The chain's CDR3 is CASSIGTQGTGGLFF. The DNA for the CDR3 is TGTGCCAGCAGCATTGGGACCCAAGGGACCGGGGGGCTGTTTTTT.

The chain employs TRBV19 and TRBJ1-1, with D hard to call. Germline V gene sequence: CDR1 LNHDA, CDR2 SQIVND (reference sequence). V was cut by 0 bases and J by 6 bases, with 8 bases left in between. CDR3 length: 13 residues. The chain's CDR3 is CASSIDGGAEAFF. CDR3 sequence (DNA): TGTGCCAGTAGTATAGATGGCGGGGCTGAAGCTTTCTTT.

About this clonotype itself: It may be a read error: a sequence one base away is much more abundant. The chain uses TRBV11-2 and TRBJ2-7; no firm D call. CDR3 length: 14 residues. Germline loops: CDR1 SGHAT, CDR2 FQNNGV. Trimming cost V 5 bases and J 6 bases, with 17 bases left between them. Written as DNA, the CDR3 is TGTGCCAGCAGCCCCCCAGGAGAGATCGGCGAGCAGTACTTC. It is translated as CASSPPGEIGEQYF.

In this sample, this clonotype turned up a few times. The chain uses TRBV10-2 and TRBJ2-2; perhaps TRBD2 as D (6 bases). CDR3 length: 16 residues. Germline V gene lookup returns CDR1 WSHSY and CDR2 SAAADI. V dropped 2 bases and J dropped 4 bases, with 14 bases sitting between them. CDR3 region: CASSEPGSSGTGELFF. In nucleotides, the CDR3 is TGCGCCAGCAGTGAGCCCGGGAGTAGTGGCACCGGGGAGCTGTTTTTT.

Worth noting for this clonotype: One junction end does not reproduce the germline sequence, and a read error may be involved. This chain connects TRBV11-2 to TRBJ2-5; D is unresolved. The V gene's germline CDR1 is SGHAT and CDR2 FQNNGV. The CDR3 runs 13 residues. CDR3 sequence (DNA): TGTGTCAGCAACTCCTACCTTGGGGATGAGCAGTACTTC. Amino acid sequence: CVSNSYLGDEQYF.

This chain connects TRBV13 to TRBJ2-3; TRBD2 might be the D (5 bases). The V end was cut by 6 bases, the J end by 7 bases, with 14 bases between. Germline loops: CDR1 PRHDT, CDR2 FYEKMQ (reference sequence). CDR3 length: 13 amino acids. The DNA for the CDR3 is TGTGCCAGCAGTTCCCTAGCCTCCAATACGCAGTATTTT. It specifies CASSSLASNTQYF.

Comment on this clonotype: The junction and the germline gene differ at one end; a read error may be behind it. The chain joins TRBV12-3 or TRBV12-4 to TRBJ2-1; TRBD2 matches 13 bases. CDR3 length: 14 residues. The DNA for the CDR3 is TGTGTCAGCAGCCGGACTAGCGGGAGCAATGGGCAGTTCTTC. The encoded protein is CVSSRTSGSNGQFF.

This chain uses TRBV5-4 with TRBJ2-7, with D perhaps matching TRBD2 (6 bases). Trimming cost V 3 bases and J 6 bases, with 13 bases left between them. The CDR3 sequence is 13 residues long. Germline lookup yields CDR1 SGHNT and CDR2 YYREEE (reference sequence). The CDR3 bases are TGTGCCAGCAGCTCCTCACGGGAGTCCGAGCAGTACTTC. Protein sequence: CASSSSRESEQYF.

Notes on this clonotype: This may arise from a read error, as a much more abundant clone is one base away. The chain uses TRBV11-1 and TRBJ2-7; 10 bases are shared with TRBD2. This CDR3 has 15 residues. Germline V lookup: CDR1 SGHAT, CDR2 FQDESV (reference sequence). The CDR3 DNA follows: TGTGCCGGCAGCTTAGCGTCTAGCGGGAGATACGAGCAGTACTTC. Encoded protein: CAGSLASSGRYEQYF.

Regarding this clonotype: Germline and junction disagree at one end, which may indicate a read error. The chain is built from TRBV28 and TRBJ1-5; 8 nucleotides agree with TRBD1. The CDR3 totals 15 residues. Germline CDR1 and CDR2: MDHEN and SYDVKM. The CDR3 coding sequence is TGTGCCAGCAGTTTAATGGGGACAGGATATCAGCCTCAGCATTTT. Its translation: CASSLMGTGYQPQHF.

A word on this clonotype: The junction departs from germline at one end; a sequencing error may be responsible. CDR3 DNA: TGCGCCAGCACCTCCATCGGTCGCGGTGAAAAACTGTTATTT. Translation gives CASTSIGRGEKLLF. The gene calls are TRBV4-1 and TRBJ1-4; D unresolved. Looked up from germline, CDR1 is MGHRA and CDR2 is YSYEKL. CDR3 length equals 14 residues.

Comments on this clonotype: At one boundary the junction diverges from the germline segment, which might be a read error. V gene TRBV12-3 or TRBV12-4 combines with J gene TRBJ2-3, with D possibly matching TRBD2 (5 bases). This CDR3 region has 19 residues. CDR3 nucleotide sequence: TGTGCCAGCGGTTTCTCGGGGTCGGCGCCTTGGGGAGGCACAGATACGCAGTATTTT. Amino acids: CASGFSGSAPWGGTDTQYF.

Worth noting for this clonotype: At one of its ends the junction is not consistent with the germline gene, which may arise from a read error. The J gene is TRBJ1-1, the V gene TRBV11-2, with D possibly being TRBD1 (5 bases). Germline V gene sequence: CDR1 SGHAT, CDR2 FQNNGV. This CDR3 is built from 16 residues. CDR3 sequence reads: CTSSPLPDTMDTGAFF. CDR3 DNA sequence: TGTACCAGCAGCCCTTTACCGGACACCATGGACACTGGAGCTTTCTTT.

This clonotype showed up just a few times. The chain joins TRBV6-1 to TRBJ2-1; 8 bases are a match to TRBD2. The CDR3 runs to 16 residues. The germline V gene has CDR1 MNHNS and CDR2 SASEGT. Unmatched junction bases numbered 6, after V lost 0 bases and J lost 5 bases. The DNA of the CDR3 is TGTGCCAGCAGTGAAGCGGGACTAGGGGATAACAATGAGCAGTTCTTC. This gives the protein CASSEAGLGDNNEQFF.

J is TRBJ1-5 and V is TRBV6-1, with no clear D. The V end lost 3 bases, the J end lost 5 bases, and 8 bases lay between the germline ends. The V gene's germline CDR1 is MNHNS and CDR2 SASEGT. This CDR3 region has 13 residues. The CDR3 loop is CASSDMRDQPQHF. DNA of the CDR3: TGTGCCAGCAGTGATATGAGGGATCAGCCCCAGCATTTT.

This clonotype occurred a few times. The rearrangement joins TRBV14 to TRBJ1-1; D possibly corresponds to TRBD1 (5 bases). This CDR3 has 15 residues. V was cut by 1 base and J by 1 base, with 10 bases left in between. The germline V gene has CDR1 SGHDN and CDR2 FVKESK. The CDR3 bases are TGTGCCAGCAGCCAAGTCACAGGACCGAACACTGAAGCTTTCTTT. It is translated as CASSQVTGPNTEAFF.

This clonotype appeared many times. No conserved phenylalanine or tryptophan is present at the end of the CDR3, so a read error is the likely explanation. The limits of the CDR3 on the DNA are not certain, so only TCRdb's listed CDR3 is given. This chain joins TRBV11-2 and TRBJ2-3; no DNA check was done on the table's D call, TRBD1. The CDR3 comprises 13 residues, both ends counted. Per the germline V gene, CDR1 is SGHAT and CDR2 is FQNNGV. The CDR3 loop reads CASSLSPQTDYYT.

The chain joins TRBV11-2 to TRBJ2-7; TRBD2 is a possible D gene (6 bases). V dropped 5 bases and J dropped 6 bases, with 23 bases sitting between them. CDR3 size: 16 residues. From germline, CDR1 is SGHAT and CDR2 FQNNGV. The DNA of the CDR3 is TGTGCCAGCAGCCTCCGGATCGCAGCGGGCACCTGCGAGCAGTACTTC. This gives the protein CASSLRIAAGTCEQYF.

A word on this clonotype: A read error may explain this, as a much larger clone is one base away. The V gene is TRBV11-2, the J gene TRBJ2-2, with 9 bases matching TRBD2. CDR1 SGHAT and CDR2 FQNNGV come from the germline V gene. With V trimmed by 2 bases and J by 3 bases, 7 bases remained unmatched. The CDR3 runs to 17 residues. Here the CDR3 reads CASSLTGVAGDTGELFF. In DNA form, the CDR3 reads TGTGCCAGCAGCTTAACTGGAGTAGCGGGAGACACCGGGGAGCTGTTTTTT.

V gene TRBV11-2 combines with J gene TRBJ1-1; D is ambiguous. V was pared by 5 bases and J by 1 base, with 11 bases between. This CDR3 contains 14 residues. Germline lookup yields CDR1 SGHAT and CDR2 FQNNGV. CDR3: CASSLTRQNTEAFF. The CDR3 DNA is TGTGCCAGCAGCCTAACTAGACAGAACACTGAAGCTTTCTTT.

Points on this clonotype: One end of the junction varies from germline; a read error may be responsible. The chain uses TRBV7-3 and TRBJ2-5, with 14 bases fitting TRBD2. Germline loops: CDR1 SGHTA, CDR2 FQGTGA. This CDR3 is 16 amino acids long. The CDR3 DNA sequence: TGTGGCAGCAGCTCCGGGACTAGCGGGAGCCAAGAGACCCAGTACTTC. It encodes CGSSSGTSGSQETQYF. The full variable domain, its missing parts supplied by reference TRBV7-3 and TRBJ2-5, is GAGVSQTPSNKVTEKGKYVELRCDPISGHTALYWYRQSLGQGPEFLIYFQGTGAADDSGLPNDRFFAVRPEGSVSTLKIQRTERGDSAVYLCGSSSGTSGSQETQYFGPGTRLLVL.

Worth noting for this clonotype: The CDR3 carries no conserved terminal phenylalanine or tryptophan, so it likely arises from a read error. Because the CDR3's place on the DNA is in doubt, the DNA is left out and the CDR3 is given as listed by TCRdb. The CDR3 loop is CASSQDGSGANVPTS. This chain joins TRBV4-1 and TRBJ2-6. The CDR3 length equals 15 residues, ends included. CDR1 and CDR2 (germline): MGHRA, YSYEKL.

This clonotype came up a few times. The V and J genes are TRBV30 and TRBJ2-7; no clear D gene. CDR1 is GTSNPN, CDR2 SVGIG, per germline (reference sequence). V lost 0 bases and J lost 3, with 6 bases in between. The CDR3 is 12 amino acids. In DNA, the CDR3 is TGTGCCTGGAGTGTAACCGGCTACGAGCAGTACTTC. Amino acids: CAWSVTGYEQYF.

In its sample, this clonotype was seen a few times. The rearrangement joins TRBV6-2 or TRBV6-3 to TRBJ1-1, with D unclear. The CDR3 extends over 13 amino acids. CDR1 and CDR2 (germline): MNHEY, SVGEGT. The V and J ends lost 7 bases and 0 bases respectively, with 9 bases between them. CDR3 sequence: CASNGNLNTEAFF. CDR3 nucleotides: TGTGCCAGCAATGGCAATCTGAACACTGAAGCTTTCTTT.

Concerning this clonotype itself: One end of the junction fails to match germline, which may point to a read error. The J gene is TRBJ2-1, the V gene TRBV11-2; TRBD2 matches at 9 bases. The CDR3 runs to 16 residues. Germline V lookup: CDR1 SGHAT, CDR2 FQNNGV. CDR3 nucleotide sequence: TGTGCAAGCAGCTCGCGCCCCAGCGGGAGGATATATGAGCAGCTCTTC. Amino acids: CASSSRPSGRIYEQLF.